This note documents a single TCR beta chain sequence. Its target is not known. The method was immunoSEQ multiplex PCR; TCRdb's version includes in-frame clones alone and lacks a portion of them. The table shows some 21,000 clones, with approximately 84% occurring only once. Regarding time point: week 47, end of study. Doses consisted of 300 ug of mutant IDH1 20-mer peptide each, paired with topical imiquimod. Donors had new IDH1-mutant astrocytomas of WHO grade 3 or 4 (ATRX-lost). This CDR3 is built from 19 residues. Germline V gives CDR1 SGDLS, CDR2 YYNGEE. V shed 3 bases, J shed 6 bases, and the junction held 20 bases outside the gene matches. The entry originates in a study of a mutant IDH1 vaccine in newly diagnosed glioma. Overall study context: Patients got their first vaccination 4-6 weeks after radiotherapy alone, or with temozolomide cycles. Visit V12 was scheduled at week 35 and visit V13 at week 47. Of the patients given treatment, about 62% were male and 37.5% were female, and a mean age of around 41 years was recorded.

The material sequenced was PBMCs, taken from a glioma patient whose treatment included an IDH1 peptide vaccine. V is TRBV9 and J is TRBJ2-1; 8 bases match TRBD2. This receptor was taken from a man in his forties or fifties with glioma. The CDR3: CASSGGRGAGGTPGNEQFF. CDR3 in DNA: TGTGCCAGCAGCGGTGGTCGGGGGGCGGGAGGTACCCCCGGCAATGAGCAGTTCTTC.